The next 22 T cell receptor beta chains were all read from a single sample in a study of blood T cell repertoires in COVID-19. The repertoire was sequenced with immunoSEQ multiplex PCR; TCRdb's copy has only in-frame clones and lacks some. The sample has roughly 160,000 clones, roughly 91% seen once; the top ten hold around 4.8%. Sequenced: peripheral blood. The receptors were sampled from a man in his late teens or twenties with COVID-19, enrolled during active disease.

The CDR3 is CAWSAPAGTYEQYF. CDR3 nucleotides: TGTGCCTGGAGTGCCCCGGCGGGGACCTACGAGCAGTACTTC. The chain couples TRBV30 to TRBJ2-7; TRBD2 might be the D (6 bases). The V gene's germline CDR1 is GTSNPN and CDR2 SVGIG (reference sequence). V was clipped by 1 base and J by 2 bases, with 12 bases between them. The CDR3 runs to 14 residues.

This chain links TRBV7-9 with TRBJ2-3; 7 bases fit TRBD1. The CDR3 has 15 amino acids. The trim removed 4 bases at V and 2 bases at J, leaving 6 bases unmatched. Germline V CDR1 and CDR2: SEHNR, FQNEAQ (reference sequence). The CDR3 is CASSSPGQTTDTQYF. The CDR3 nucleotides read TGTGCCAGCAGCTCACCGGGACAGACCACAGATACGCAGTATTTT.

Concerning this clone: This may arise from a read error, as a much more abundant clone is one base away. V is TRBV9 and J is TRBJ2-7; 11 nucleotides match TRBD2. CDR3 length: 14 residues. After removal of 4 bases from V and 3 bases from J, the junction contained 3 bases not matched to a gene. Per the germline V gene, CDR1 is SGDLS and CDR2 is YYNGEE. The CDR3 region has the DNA TGTGCCAGCAGCATTAGCGGGAGGGACTACGAGCAGTACTTC. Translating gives CASSISGRDYEQYF.

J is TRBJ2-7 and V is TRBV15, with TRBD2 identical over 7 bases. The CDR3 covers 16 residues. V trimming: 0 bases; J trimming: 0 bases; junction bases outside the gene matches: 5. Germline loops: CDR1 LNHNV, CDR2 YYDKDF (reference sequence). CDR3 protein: CATSRDLAAFSYEQYF. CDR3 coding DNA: TGTGCCACCAGCAGAGATCTAGCGGCCTTCTCCTACGAGCAGTACTTC.

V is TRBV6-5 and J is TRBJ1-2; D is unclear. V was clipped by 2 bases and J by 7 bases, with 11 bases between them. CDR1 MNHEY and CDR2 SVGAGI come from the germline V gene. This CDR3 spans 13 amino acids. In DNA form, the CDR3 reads TGTGCCAGCAGTTACGCCGTATCGGGTGGCTACACCTTC. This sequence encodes CASSYAVSGGYTF.

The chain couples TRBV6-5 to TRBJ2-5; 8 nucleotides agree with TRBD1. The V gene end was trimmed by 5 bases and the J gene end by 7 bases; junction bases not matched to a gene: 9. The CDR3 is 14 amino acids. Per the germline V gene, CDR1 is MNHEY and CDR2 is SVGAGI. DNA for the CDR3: TGTGCCAGCAGTCCCCCGGGACAGGCCATGACCCAGTACTTC. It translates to CASSPPGQAMTQYF.

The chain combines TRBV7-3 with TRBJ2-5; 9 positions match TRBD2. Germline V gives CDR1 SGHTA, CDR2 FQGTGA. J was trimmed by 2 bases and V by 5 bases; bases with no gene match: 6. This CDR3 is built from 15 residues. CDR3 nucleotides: TGTGCCAGCAGCGTAGCGGGAGTTCCTCAAGAGACCCAGTACTTC. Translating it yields CASSVAGVPQETQYF.

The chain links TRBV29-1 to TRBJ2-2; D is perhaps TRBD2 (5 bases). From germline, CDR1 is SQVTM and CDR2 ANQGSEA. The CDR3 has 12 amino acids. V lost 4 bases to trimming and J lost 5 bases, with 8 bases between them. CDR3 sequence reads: CSVVRTTGELFF. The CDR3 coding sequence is TGCAGCGTTGTGCGGACTACCGGGGAGCTGTTTTTT.

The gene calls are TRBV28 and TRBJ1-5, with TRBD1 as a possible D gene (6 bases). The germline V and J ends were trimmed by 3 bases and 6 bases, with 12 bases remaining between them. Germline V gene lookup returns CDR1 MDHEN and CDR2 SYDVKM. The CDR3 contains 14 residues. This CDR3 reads CASSLRGKPQPQHF. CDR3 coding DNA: TGTGCCAGCAGTTTGAGGGGGAAACCTCAGCCCCAGCATTTT.

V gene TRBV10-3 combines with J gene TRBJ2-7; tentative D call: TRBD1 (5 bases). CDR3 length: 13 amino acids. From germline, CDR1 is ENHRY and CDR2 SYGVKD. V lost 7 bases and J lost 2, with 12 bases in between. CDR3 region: CAIIGRVAYEQYF. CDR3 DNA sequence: TGTGCCATCATCGGCAGGGTCGCCTACGAGCAGTACTTC.

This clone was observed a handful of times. CDR3 bases: TGCGCCAGCAGCCTCGGGGACAGGGCGCTCTCCTACGAGCAGTACTTC. Translating it yields CASSLGDRALSYEQYF. The rearrangement uses TRBV5-1 and TRBJ2-7; 9 bases are shared with TRBD1. Looked up from germline, CDR1 is SGHRS and CDR2 is YFSETQ. With V trimmed by 4 bases and J by 0 bases, 8 bases remained unmatched. CDR3 length equals 16 residues. Combining the CDR3 with reference TRBV5-1 and TRBJ2-7 gives the whole variable domain KAGVTQTPRYLIKTRGQQVTLSCSPISGHRSVSWYQQTPGQGLQFLFEYFSETQRNKGNFPGRFSGRQFSNSRSEMNVSTLELGDSALYLCASSLGDRALSYEQYFGPGTRLTVT.

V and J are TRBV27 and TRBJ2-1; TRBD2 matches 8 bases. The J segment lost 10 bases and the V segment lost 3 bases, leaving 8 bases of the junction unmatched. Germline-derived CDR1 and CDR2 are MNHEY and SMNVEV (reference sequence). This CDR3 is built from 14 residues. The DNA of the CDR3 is TGTGCCAGCAGTTTGTGGAGCGGGAGCCCAGAGCAGTTCTTC. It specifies CASSLWSGSPEQFF.

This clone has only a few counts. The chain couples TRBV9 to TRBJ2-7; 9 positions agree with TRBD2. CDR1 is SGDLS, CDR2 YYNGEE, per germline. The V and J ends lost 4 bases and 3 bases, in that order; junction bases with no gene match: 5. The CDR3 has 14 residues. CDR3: CASSPGGRVYEQYF. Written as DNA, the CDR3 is TGTGCCAGCAGCCCTGGCGGGAGGGTCTACGAGCAGTACTTC.

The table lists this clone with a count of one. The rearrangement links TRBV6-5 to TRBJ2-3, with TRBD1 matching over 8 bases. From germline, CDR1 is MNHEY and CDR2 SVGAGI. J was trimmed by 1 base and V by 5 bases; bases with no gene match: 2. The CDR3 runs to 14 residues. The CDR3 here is CASSRTGRTDTQYF. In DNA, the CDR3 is TGTGCCAGCAGTAGGACAGGGCGCACAGATACGCAGTATTTT.

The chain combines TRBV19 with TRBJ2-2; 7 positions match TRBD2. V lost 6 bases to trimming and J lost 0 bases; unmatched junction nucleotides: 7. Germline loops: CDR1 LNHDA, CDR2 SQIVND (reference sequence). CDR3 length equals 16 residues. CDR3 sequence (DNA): TGTGCCAGTAGCCCACTAGCGAGTCCGAACACCGGGGAGCTGTTTTTT. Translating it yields CASSPLASPNTGELFF. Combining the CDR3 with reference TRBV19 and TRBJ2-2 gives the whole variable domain DGGITQSPKYLFRKEGQNVTLSCEQNLNHDAMYWYRQDPGQGLRLIYYSQIVNDFQKGDIAEGYSVSREKKESFPLTVTSAQKNPTAFYLCASSPLASPNTGELFFGEGSRLTVL.

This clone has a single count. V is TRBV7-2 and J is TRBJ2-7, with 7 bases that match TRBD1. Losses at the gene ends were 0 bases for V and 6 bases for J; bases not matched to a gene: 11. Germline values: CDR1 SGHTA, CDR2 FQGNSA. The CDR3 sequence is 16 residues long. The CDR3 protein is CASSLALNRGGGEQYF. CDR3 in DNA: TGTGCCAGCAGCTTAGCCCTGAACAGGGGTGGGGGCGAGCAGTACTTC.

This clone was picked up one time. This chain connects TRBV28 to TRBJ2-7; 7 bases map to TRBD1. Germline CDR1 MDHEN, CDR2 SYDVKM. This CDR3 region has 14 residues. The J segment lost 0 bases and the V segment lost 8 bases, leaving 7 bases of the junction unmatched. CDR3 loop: CASGQQGSSYEQYF. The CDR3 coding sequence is TGTGCCAGCGGACAACAGGGGTCCTCCTACGAGCAGTACTTC. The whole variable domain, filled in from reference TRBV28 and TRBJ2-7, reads DVKVTQSSRYLVKRTGEKVFLECVQDMDHENMFWYRQDPGLGLRLIYFSYDVKMKEKGDIPEGYSVSREKKERFSLILESASTNQTSMYLCASGQQGSSYEQYFGPGTRLTVT.

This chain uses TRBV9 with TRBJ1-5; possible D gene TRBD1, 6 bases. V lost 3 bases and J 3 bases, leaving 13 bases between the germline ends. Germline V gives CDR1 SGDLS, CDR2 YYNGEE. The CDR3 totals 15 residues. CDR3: CASSGPDSDNQPQHF. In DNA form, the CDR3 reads TGTGCCAGCAGCGGGCCGGACAGTGACAATCAGCCCCAGCATTTT.

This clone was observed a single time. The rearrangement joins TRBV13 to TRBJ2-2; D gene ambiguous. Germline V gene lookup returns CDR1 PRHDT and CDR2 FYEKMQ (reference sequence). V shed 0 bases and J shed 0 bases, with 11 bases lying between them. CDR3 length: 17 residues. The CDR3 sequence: CASSLGHHLANTGELFF. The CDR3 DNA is TGTGCCAGCAGCTTAGGCCACCACCTAGCGAACACCGGGGAGCTGTTTTTT.

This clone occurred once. CDR3 nucleotides: TGTGCCAGCAGTTACTTAGACTACTTGGGGAATGAGCAGTTCTTC. This encodes CASSYLDYLGNEQFF. The J gene is TRBJ2-1, the V gene TRBV6-2 or TRBV6-3; a possible D gene is TRBD2 (5 bases). Germline V gene sequence: CDR1 MNHEY, CDR2 SVGEGT. CDR3 length: 15 residues. Trimming removed 1 base at V and 7 bases at J, with 14 bases between.

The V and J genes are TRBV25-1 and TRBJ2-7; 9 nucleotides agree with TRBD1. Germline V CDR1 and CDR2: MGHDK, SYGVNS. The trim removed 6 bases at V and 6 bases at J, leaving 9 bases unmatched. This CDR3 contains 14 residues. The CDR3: CASRTGTGPGEQYF. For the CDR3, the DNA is TGTGCCAGCAGGACCGGGACAGGGCCTGGCGAGCAGTACTTC.

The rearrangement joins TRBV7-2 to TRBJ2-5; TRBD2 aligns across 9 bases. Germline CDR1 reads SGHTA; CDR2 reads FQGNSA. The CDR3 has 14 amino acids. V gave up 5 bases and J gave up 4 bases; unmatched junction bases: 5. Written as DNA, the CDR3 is TGTGCCAGCAGCCTTAGCGGGAGTATAGAGACCCAGTACTTC. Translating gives CASSLSGSIETQYF.